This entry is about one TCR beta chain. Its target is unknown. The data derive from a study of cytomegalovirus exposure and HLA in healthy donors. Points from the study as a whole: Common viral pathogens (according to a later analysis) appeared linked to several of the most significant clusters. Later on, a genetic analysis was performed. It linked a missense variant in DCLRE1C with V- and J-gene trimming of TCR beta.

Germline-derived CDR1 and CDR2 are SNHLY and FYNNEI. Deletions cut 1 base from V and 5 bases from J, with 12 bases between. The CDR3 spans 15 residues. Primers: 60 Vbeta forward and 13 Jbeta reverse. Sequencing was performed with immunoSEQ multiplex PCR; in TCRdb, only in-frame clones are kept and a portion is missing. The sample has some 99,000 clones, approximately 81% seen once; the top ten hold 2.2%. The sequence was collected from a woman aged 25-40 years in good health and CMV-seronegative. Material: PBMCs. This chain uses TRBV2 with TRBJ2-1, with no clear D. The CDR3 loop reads CASSEDYTLHNEQFF. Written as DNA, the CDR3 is TGTGCCAGCAGTGAAGATTATACCCTACACAATGAGCAGTTCTTC.